This T cell receptor (beta chain) stems from a study of blood T cell repertoires in COVID-19. This CDR3 is built from 14 residues. V shed 6 bases and J shed 0 bases, with 10 bases lying between them. From germline, CDR1 is LNHDA and CDR2 SQIVND (reference sequence). Profiled with immunoSEQ multiplex PCR; TCRdb holds only in-frame clones, not every one. The profile shows roughly 190,000 clones, 70% to 85% of them singletons. Sequenced input: peripheral blood. This chain joins TRBV19 and TRBJ2-3, with a possible D match to TRBD2 (5 bases). The TCR was taken from a woman aged 45-60 years with acute or convalescent COVID-19. The CDR3 spells CASRQAASTDTQYF. The CDR3 DNA reads TGTGCCAGTAGACAAGCGGCTAGCACAGATACGCAGTATTTT.